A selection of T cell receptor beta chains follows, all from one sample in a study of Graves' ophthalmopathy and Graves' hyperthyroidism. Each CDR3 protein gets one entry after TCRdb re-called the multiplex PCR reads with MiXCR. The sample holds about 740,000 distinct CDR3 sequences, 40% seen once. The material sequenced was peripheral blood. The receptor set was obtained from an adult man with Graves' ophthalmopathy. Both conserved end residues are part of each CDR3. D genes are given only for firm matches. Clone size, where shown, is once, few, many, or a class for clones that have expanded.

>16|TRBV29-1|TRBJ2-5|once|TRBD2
TGCAGCGTGCAAGCCGGGACTAGCGGTCTATTGGAGACCCAGTACTTC
CSVQAGTSGLLETQYF
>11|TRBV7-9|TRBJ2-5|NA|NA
TGTACCAGCAGCTTAAGCCCCAGCCAGTACTTC
CTSSLSPSQYF
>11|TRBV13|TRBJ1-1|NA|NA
TGTGCCAGCAGACCGGACACTGAAGCTTTCTTT
CASRPDTEAFF
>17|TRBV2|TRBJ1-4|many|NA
TGTGCCAGCAGTGTCCCCAGGGATGGGCAAACTAATGAAAAACTGTTTTTT
CASSVPRDGQTNEKLFF
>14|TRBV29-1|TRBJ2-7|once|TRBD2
TGCAGCGCCGTGGGCGCGGGAGCCAAATACGAGCAGTACTTC
CSAVGAGAKYEQYF
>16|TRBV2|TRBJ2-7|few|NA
TGTGCCAGCAGTCCTAGGGCCGGGACACGAATTTACGAGCAGTACTTC
CASSPRAGTRIYEQYF
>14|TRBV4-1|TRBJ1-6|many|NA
TGCGCCAGCAGCCAAGTCACGGCTAGGTCACCCCTCCACTTT
CASSQVTARSPLHF
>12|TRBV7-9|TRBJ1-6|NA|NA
TGTGCCAGCAGCTCAGGGGTATCACCCCTCCACTTT
CASSSGVSPLHF
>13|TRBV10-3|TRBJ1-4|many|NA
TGTGCCATCCGGTTAGGAGAACCTGAAAAACTGTTTTTT
CAIRLGEPEKLFF
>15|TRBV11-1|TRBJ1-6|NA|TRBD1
TGTGCCAGCAGTTGGGGACAGCCTTTTGATTCACCCCTCCACTTT
CASSWGQPFDSPLHF
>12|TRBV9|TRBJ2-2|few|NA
TGTGCCAGCAGCGTTTTAGGCGGGGAGCTGTTTTTT
CASSVLGGELFF
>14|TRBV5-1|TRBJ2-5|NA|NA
TGCGCCAGCAGCCCGGCAGGCCCGCAAGGGACCCAGTACTTC
CASSPAGPQGTQYF
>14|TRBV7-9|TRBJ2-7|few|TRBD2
TGTGCCAGCAGCTTATTCTCGGGAGGAAACGAGCAGTACTTC
CASSLFSGGNEQYF
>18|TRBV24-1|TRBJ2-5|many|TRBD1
TGTGCCACCAGTGACTGGAGCCCCGGGACAGTACCTCAAGAGACCCAGTACTTC
CATSDWSPGTVPQETQYF
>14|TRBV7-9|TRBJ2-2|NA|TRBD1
TGTGCCAGCAGCTTAAGGGACAGCACCGGGGAGCTGTTTTTT
CASSLRDSTGELFF
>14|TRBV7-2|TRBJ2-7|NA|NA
TGTGCCAGCAGCTTAGCGCAGGCTGACTACGAGCAGCACTTC
CASSLAQADYEQHF
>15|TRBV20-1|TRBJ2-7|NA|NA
TGCAGTGCTAGAGGCGCGACTGGAATCTCCTACGAGCAGTACTTC
CSARGATGISYEQYF
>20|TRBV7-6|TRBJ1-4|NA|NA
TGTGCCAGCAGCTCTCCGGCTCGAGGCGGTCCGGGGGGACCTAATGAAAAACTGTTTTTT
CASSSPARGGPGGPNEKLFF
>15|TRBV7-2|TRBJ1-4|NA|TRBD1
TGTGCCAGCAGCTTGGACGGGACAGGGGGTGAAAAACTGTTTTTT
CASSLDGTGGEKLFF
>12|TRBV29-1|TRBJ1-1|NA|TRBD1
TGCAGCGTTGGCGGACAGGGGCCTGAAGCTTTCTTT
CSVGGQGPEAFF